This T cell receptor (beta chain) came from a study of cytomegalovirus exposure and HLA in healthy donors. This clone has more than one count but fewer than ten. The antigen is unknown. The CDR3 contains 15 residues. V dropped 0 bases and J dropped 4; count of bases not matched to a gene: 4. CDR1 is KGHSH and CDR2 is LQKENI in the germline V gene. Regarding the study as a whole: Excluded: some indistinguishable V segments such as TRBV6-2 and TRBV6-3.

The PCR made use of 60 Vbeta and 13 Jbeta primers. Sequencing used immunoSEQ multiplex PCR; TCRdb keeps in-frame clones, though not all of them. The sample includes about 47,000 clones, 72% seen only once; the top ten take roughly 6.3%. The sequencing sample was made of PBMCs. This TCR was sampled from a man aged 25 to 40 in good health and CMV-seronegative. The gene calls are TRBV18 and TRBJ2-3; 7 positions match TRBD2. The CDR3 loop reads CASSPPGGTADTQYF. In DNA, the CDR3 is TGTGCCAGCTCACCACCGGGGGGGACCGCAGATACGCAGTATTTT.